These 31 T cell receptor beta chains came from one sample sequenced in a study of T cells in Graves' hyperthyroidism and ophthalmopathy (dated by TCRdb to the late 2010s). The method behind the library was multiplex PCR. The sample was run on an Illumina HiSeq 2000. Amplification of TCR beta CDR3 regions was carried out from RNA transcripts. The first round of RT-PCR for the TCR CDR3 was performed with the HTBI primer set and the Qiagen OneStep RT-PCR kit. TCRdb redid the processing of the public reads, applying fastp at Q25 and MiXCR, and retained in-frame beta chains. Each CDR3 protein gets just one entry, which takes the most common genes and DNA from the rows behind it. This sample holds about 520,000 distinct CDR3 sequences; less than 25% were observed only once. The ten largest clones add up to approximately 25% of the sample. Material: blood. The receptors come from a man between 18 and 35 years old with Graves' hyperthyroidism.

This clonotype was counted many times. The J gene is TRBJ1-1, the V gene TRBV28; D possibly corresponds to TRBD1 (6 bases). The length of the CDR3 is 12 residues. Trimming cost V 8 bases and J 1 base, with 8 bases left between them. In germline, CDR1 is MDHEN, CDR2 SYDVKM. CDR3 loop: CASGRGNTEAFF. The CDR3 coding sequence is TGTGCCAGCGGCAGGGGGAACACTGAAGCTTTCTTT.

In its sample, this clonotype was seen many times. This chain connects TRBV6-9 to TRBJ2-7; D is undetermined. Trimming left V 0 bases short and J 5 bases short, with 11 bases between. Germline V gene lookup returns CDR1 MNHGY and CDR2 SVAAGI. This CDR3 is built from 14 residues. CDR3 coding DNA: TGTGCCAGCAGTTATTCGACCCGCCTGGACGAGCAGTACTTC. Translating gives CASSYSTRLDEQYF.

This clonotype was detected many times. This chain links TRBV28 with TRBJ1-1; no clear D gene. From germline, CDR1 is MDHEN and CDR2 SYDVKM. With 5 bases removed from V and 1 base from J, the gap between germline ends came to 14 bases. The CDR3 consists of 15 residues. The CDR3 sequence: CASSVYRAGNTEAFF. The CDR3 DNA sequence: TGTGCCAGCAGTGTCTACCGGGCTGGGAACACTGAAGCTTTCTTT.

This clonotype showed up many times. CDR3 in amino acids: CATSKLRTEETQYF. CDR3 in DNA: TGTGCCACCAGCAAACTCAGGACTGAAGAGACCCAGTACTTC. V and J are TRBV15 and TRBJ2-5, with D maybe TRBD2 (5 bases). Germline CDR1 reads LNHNV; CDR2 reads YYDKDF (reference sequence). The CDR3 contains 14 residues. Trimming removed 4 bases from V and 3 bases from J, with 12 bases in between.

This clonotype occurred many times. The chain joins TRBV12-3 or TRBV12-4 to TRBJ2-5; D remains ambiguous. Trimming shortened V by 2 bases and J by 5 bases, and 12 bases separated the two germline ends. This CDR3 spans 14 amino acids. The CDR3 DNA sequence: TGTGCCAGCAGTTTAAGAAGCTTAGGGGAGACCCAGTACTTC. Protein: CASSLRSLGETQYF.

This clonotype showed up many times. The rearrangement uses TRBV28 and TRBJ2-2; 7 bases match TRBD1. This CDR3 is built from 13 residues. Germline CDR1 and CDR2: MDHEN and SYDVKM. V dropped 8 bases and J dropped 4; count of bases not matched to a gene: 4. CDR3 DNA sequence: TGTGCCAGCGGACAGGCCTCCACCGGGGAGCTGTTTTTT. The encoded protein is CASGQASTGELFF.

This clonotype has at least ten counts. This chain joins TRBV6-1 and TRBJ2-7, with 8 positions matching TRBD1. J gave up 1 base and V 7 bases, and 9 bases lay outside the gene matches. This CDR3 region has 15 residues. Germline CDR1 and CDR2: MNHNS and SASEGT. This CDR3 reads CASKETQGGSYEQYF. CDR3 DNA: TGTGCCAGCAAAGAAACACAGGGGGGATCCTACGAGCAGTACTTC.

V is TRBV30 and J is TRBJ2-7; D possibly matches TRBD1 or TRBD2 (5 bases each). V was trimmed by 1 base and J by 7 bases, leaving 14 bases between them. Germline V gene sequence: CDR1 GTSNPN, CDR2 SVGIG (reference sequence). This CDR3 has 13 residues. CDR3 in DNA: TGTGCCTGGAGTGGGCTCGGGACGCGGGAGCAGTACTTC. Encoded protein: CAWSGLGTREQYF.

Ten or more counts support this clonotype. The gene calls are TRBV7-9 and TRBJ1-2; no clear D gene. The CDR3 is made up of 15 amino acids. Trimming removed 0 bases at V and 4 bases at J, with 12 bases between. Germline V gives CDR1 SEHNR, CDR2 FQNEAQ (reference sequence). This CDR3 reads CASSLAVPTIYGYTF. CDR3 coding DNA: TGTGCCAGCAGCTTAGCGGTCCCAACTATCTATGGCTACACCTTC. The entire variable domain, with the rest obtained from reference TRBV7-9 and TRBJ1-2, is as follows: DTGVSQNPRHKITKRGQNVTFRCDPISEHNRLYWYRQTLGQGPEFLTYFQNEAQLEKSRLLSDRFSAERPKGSFSTLEIQRTEQGDSAMYLCASSLAVPTIYGYTFGSGTRLTVV.

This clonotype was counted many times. The CDR3 reads CASSHTTRGPPYEQYF. As DNA, the CDR3 is TGTGCCAGCAGCCACACTACCAGGGGGCCCCCCTACGAGCAGTACTTC. V and J are TRBV27 and TRBJ2-7; 8 bases are a match to TRBD1. Germline V gene data show CDR1 as MNHEY and CDR2 as SMNVEV (reference sequence). The CDR3 runs 16 residues. J gave up 2 bases and V 6 bases, and 12 bases lay outside the gene matches.

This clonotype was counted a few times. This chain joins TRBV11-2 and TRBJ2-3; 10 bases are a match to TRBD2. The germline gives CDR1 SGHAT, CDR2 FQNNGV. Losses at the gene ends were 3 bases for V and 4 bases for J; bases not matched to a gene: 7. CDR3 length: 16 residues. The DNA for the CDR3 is TGTGCCAGCAGCTTGATAGCGGGGGGCCCACCAGATACGCAGTATTTT. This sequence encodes CASSLIAGGPPDTQYF.

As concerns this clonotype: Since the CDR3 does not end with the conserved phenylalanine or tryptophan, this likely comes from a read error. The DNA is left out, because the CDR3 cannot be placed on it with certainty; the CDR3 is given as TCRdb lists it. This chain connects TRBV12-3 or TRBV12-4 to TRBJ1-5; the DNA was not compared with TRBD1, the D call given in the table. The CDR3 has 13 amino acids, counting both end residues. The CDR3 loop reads CASRLTGIQPQQL.

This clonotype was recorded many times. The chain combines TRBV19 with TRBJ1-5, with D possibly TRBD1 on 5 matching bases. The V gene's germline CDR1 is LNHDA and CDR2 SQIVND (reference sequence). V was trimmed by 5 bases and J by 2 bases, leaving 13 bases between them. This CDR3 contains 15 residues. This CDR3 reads CASSGTGGRNQPQHF. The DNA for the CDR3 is TGTGCCAGTAGTGGGACCGGAGGGCGCAATCAGCCCCAGCATTTT.

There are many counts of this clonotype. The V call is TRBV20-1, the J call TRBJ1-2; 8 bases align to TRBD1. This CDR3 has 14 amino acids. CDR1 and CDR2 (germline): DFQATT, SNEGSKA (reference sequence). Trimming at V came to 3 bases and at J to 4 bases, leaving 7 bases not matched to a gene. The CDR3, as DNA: TGCAGTGCTAGGGCCAGGGGGCAGGTCTATGGCTACACCTTC. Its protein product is CSARARGQVYGYTF.

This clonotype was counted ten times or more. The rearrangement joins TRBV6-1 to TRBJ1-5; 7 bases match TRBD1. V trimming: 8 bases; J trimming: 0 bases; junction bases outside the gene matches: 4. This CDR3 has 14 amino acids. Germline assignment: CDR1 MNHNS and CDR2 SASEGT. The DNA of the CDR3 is TGTGCCAGCGGGACAGTTTATAGCAATCAGCCCCAGCATTTT. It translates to CASGTVYSNQPQHF.

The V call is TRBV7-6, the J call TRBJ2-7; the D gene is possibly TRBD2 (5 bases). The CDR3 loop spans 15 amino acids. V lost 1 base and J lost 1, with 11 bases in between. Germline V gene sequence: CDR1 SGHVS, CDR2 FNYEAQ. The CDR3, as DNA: TGTGCCAGCAGCTTAGGAGATTCGGGGTCCTACGAGCAGTACTTC. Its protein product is CASSLGDSGSYEQYF.

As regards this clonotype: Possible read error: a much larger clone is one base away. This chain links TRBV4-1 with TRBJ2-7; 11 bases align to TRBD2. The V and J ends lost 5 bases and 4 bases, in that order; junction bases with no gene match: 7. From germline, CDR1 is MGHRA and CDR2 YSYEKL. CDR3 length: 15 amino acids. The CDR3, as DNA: TGCGCCAGCAGCTACTTAGCGGGGGGGCATTACGAGCAGTACTTC. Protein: CASSYLAGGHYEQYF.

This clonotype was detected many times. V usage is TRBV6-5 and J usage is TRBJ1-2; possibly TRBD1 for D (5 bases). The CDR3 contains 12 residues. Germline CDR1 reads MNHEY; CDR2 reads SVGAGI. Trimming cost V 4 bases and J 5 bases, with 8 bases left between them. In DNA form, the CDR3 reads TGTGCCAGCAGTTGGGCAGGGTATGGCTACACCTTC. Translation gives CASSWAGYGYTF.

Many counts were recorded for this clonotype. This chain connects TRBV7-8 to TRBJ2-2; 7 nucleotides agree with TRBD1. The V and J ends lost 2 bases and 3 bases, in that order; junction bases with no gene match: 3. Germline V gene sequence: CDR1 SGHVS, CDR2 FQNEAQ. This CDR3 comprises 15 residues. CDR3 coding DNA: TGTGCCAGCAGCTTATGGGGGACAGACACCGGGGAGCTGTTTTTT. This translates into CASSLWGTDTGELFF.

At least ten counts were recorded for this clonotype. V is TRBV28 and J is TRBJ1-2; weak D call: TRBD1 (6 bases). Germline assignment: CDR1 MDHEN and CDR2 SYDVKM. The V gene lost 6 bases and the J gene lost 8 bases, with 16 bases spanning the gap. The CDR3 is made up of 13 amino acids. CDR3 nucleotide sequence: TGTGCCAGCAGCCCAGGACAGTTAGACGGCTACACCTTC. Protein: CASSPGQLDGYTF.

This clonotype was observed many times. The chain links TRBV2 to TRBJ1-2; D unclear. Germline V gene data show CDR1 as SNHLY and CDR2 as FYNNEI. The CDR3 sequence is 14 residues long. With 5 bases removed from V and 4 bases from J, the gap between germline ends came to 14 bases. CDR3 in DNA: TGTGCCAGCAGTAAGGGTCTTGGAGGCTATGGCTACACCTTC. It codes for CASSKGLGGYGYTF.

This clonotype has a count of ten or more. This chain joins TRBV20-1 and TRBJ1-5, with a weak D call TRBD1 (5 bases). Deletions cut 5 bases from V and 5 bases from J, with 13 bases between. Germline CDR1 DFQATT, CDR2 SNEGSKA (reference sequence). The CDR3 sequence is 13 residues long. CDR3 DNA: TGCAGTGCTGTAAGGCAGGGTTATCAGCCCCAGCATTTT. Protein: CSAVRQGYQPQHF.

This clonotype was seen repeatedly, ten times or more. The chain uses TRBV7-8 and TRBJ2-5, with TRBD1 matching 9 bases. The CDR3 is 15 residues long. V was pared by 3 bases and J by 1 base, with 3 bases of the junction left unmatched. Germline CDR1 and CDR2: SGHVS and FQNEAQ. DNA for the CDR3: TGTGCCAGCAGCTTGGGGGGACAGGGCCAAGAGACCCAGTACTTC. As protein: CASSLGGQGQETQYF.

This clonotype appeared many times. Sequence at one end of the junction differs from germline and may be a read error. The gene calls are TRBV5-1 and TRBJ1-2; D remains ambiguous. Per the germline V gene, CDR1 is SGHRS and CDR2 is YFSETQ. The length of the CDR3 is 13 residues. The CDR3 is CASSLEGDYGYTF. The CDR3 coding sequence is TGTGCCAGCAGCTTAGAGGGAGACTATGGCTACACCTTC.

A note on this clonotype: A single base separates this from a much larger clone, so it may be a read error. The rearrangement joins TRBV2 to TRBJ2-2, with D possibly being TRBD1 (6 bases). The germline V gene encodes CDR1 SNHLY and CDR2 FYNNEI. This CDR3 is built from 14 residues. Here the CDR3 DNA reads TGTGCCAGCAGATATCAACAGGGAACCGGGGAGCCGTTTTTT. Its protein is CASRYQQGTGEPFF.

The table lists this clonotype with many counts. The CDR3: CASSREGTPPGAFF. The CDR3 DNA sequence: TGTGCCAGCAGTCGAGAGGGGACTCCCCCTGGGGCTTTCTTT. The V gene is TRBV6-1, the J gene TRBJ1-1; weak D call: TRBD1 (5 bases). Germline CDR1 is MNHNS and CDR2 is SASEGT. The length of the CDR3 is 14 residues. V lost 5 bases, J lost 11 bases, and 21 bases lay in between.

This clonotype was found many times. CDR3 bases: TGTGCCAGCAGCTGGACGCGCTCCTACGAGCAGTACTTC. Translation: CASSWTRSYEQYF. The chain carries TRBV2 and TRBJ2-7; D gene ambiguous. Per the germline V gene, CDR1 is SNHLY and CDR2 is FYNNEI. V lost 6 bases and J lost 0, with 9 bases in between. The CDR3 has 13 amino acids.

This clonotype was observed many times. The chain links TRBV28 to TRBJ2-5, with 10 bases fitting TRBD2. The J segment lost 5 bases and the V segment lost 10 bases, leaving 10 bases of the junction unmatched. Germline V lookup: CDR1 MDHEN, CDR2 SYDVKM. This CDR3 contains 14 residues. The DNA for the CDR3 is TGTGCCACCAAAAGCGGGGGGGCATTTGAGACCCAGTACTTC. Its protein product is CATKSGGAFETQYF. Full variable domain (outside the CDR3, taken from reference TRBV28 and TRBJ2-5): DVKVTQSSRYLVKRTGEKVFLECVQDMDHENMFWYRQDPGLGLRLIYFSYDVKMKEKGDIPEGYSVSREKKERFSLILESASTNQTSMYLCATKSGGAFETQYFGPGTRLLVL.

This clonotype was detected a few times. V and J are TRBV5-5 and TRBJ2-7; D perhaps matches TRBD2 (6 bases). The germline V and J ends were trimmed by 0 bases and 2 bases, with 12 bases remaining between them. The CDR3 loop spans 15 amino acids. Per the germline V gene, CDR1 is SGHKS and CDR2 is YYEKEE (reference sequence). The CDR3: CASSLGGDPTYEQYF. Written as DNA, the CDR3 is TGTGCCAGCAGCTTGGGGGGGGACCCTACCTACGAGCAGTACTTC.

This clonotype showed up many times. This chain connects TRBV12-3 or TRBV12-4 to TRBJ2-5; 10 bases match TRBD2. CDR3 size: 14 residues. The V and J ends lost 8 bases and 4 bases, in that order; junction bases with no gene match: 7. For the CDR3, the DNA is TGTGCCAGCGATCCAGAGCGGGGGGGAGAGACCCAGTACTTC. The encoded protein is CASDPERGGETQYF.

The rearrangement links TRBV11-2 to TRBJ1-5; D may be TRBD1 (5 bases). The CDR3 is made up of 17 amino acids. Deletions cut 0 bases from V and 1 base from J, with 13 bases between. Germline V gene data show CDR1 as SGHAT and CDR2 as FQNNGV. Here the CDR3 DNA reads TGTGCCAGCAGCTTAGAAAATTGGACATTCAGCAATCAGCCCCAGCATTTT. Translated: CASSLENWTFSNQPQHF.